This T cell receptor beta chain was found in a study of blood T cell repertoires in COVID-19. As for the study in general: Some COVID-19 samples were acute and others convalescent; all came from the United States, Italy and Spain. T cells, B-cell-depleted T cells, or PBMCs supplied cDNA or gDNA.

V lost 5 bases to trimming and J lost 1 base; unmatched junction nucleotides: 8. This CDR3 is 16 amino acids long. In germline, CDR1 is MNHEY, CDR2 SVGEGT. In assigning cohorts, the study relied on participant-reported clinical history. In the source study's methods: Nucleated cell counts were estimated from reference gene primer amplification. Generated by immunoSEQ multiplex PCR, the TCRdb table keeps only in-frame clones and is missing some. V and J calls and clone size come straight from that table; D and trimming were deduced from the DNA. The table shows 200,000 to 250,000 clones, with under 90% occurring only once.

This sequence joins TRBV6-2 or TRBV6-3 and TRBJ1-2; TRBD1 matches 9 bases. The source material was PBMCs or T cells enriched from blood (not recorded which). This TCR came from a woman in her sixties who had recovered from COVID-19. The CDR3 DNA follows: TGTGCCAGCAGTCACGGACAGGGGCGACTTAACTATGGCTACACCTTC. It is translated as CASSHGQGRLNYGYTF.